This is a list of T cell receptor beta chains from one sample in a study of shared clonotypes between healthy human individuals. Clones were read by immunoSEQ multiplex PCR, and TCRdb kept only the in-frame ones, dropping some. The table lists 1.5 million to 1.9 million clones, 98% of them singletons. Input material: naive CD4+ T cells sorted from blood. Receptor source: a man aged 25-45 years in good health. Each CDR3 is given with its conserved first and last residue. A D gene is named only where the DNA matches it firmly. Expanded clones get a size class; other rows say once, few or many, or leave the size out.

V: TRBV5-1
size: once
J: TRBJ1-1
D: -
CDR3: CASRKSTQGTEAFF
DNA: TGCGCCAGCAGGAAGTCAACCCAGGGCACTGAAGCTTTCTTT

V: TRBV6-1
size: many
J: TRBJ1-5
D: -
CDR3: CASSAESWDQPQHF
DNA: TGTGCCAGCAGTGCTGAATCGTGGGATCAGCCCCAGCATTTT

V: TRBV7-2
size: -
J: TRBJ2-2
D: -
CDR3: CASSRSSGNTGELFF
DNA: TGTGCCAGCAGCCGCAGTAGCGGGAACACCGGGGAGCTGTTTTTT

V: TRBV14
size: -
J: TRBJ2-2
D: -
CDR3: CASSLFPNTGELFF
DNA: TGTGCCAGCAGCCTTTTCCCGAACACCGGGGAGCTGTTTTTT

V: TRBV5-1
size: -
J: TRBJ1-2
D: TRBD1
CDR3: CASSLAGGGSYGYTF
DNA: TGCGCCAGCAGCTTGGCAGGGGGCGGCTCTTATGGCTACACCTTC

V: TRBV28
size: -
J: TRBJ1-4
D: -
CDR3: CASSDLSGKLFF
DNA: TGTGCCAGCAGTGACCTGTCCGGGAAACTGTTTTTT

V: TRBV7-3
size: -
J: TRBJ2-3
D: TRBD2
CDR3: CASSPSGLAGAFLTTDTQYF
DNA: TGTGCCAGCAGCCCCTCGGGACTAGCGGGAGCCTTCCTTACCACAGATACGCAGTATTTT

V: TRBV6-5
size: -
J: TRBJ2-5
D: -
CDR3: CASHRDFQETQYF
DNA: TGTGCCAGTCACCGGGACTTCCAAGAGACCCAGTACTTC

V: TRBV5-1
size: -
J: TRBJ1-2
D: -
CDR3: CASSSDRPSNYGYTF
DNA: TGCGCCAGCAGCTCGGACAGACCTTCTAACTATGGCTACACCTTC

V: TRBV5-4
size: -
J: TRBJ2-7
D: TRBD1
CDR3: CASSGRQGARYEQYF
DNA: TGTGCCAGCAGCGGACGACAGGGGGCGAGGTACGAGCAGTACTTC

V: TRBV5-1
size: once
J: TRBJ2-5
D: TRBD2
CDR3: CASSRGVQETQYF
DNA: TGCGCCAGCAGTCGGGGGGTTCAAGAGACCCAGTACTTC